Reported below is one TCR beta chain. V was clipped by 6 bases and J by 3 bases, with 14 bases between them. The CDR3 runs to 13 residues. Germline V gene sequence: CDR1 SQVTM, CDR2 ANQGSEA. Per the study methods: Estimation of nucleated cell counts relied on the amplification of reference gene primers. Profiled with immunoSEQ multiplex PCR; TCRdb holds only in-frame clones, not every one. That table furnishes V, J and clone size, whereas the DNA furnished D and trimming. The profile shows about 440,000 clones, about 89% of them singletons. This entry comes from a study of blood T cell repertoires in COVID-19.

The rearrangement uses TRBV29-1 and TRBJ2-5, with D perhaps matching TRBD2 (5 bases). Sequencing used peripheral blood. This sequence originates from a woman in her 30s with acute or convalescent COVID-19. The CDR3 DNA reads TGCAGCGTCCGACGACCGGGGAAAGAGACCCAGTACTTC. It codes for CSVRRPGKETQYF.